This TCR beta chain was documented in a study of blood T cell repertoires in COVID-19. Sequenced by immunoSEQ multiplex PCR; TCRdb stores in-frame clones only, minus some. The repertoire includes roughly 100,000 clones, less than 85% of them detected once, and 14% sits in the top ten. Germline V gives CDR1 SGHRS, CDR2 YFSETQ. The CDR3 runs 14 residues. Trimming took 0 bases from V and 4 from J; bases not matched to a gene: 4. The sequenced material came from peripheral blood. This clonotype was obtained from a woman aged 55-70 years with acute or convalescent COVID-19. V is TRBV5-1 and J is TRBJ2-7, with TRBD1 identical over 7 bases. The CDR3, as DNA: TGCGCCAGCAGCTTGGTAGGGGGCGTATACGAGCAGTACTTC. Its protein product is CASSLVGGVYEQYF.